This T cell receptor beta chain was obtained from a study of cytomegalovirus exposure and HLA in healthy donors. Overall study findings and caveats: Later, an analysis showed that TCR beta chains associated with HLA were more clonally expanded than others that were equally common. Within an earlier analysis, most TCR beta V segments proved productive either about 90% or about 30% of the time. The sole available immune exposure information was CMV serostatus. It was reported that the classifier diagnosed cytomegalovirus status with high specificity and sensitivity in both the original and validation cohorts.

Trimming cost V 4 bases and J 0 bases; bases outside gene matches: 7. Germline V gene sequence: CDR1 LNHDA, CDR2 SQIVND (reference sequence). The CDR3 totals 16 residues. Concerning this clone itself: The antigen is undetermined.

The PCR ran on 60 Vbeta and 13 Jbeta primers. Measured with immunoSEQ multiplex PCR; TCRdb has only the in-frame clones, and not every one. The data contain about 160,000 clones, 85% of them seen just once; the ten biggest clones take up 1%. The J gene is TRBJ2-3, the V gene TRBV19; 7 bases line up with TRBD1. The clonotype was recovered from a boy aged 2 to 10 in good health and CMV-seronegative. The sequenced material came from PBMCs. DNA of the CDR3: TGTGCCAGTAGTAGGGACAGACGGATTAGCACAGATACGCAGTATTTT. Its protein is CASSRDRRISTDTQYF. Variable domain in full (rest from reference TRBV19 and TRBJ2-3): DGGITQSPKYLFRKEGQNVTLSCEQNLNHDAMYWYRQDPGQGLRLIYYSQIVNDFQKGDIAEGYSVSREKKESFPLTVTSAQKNPTAFYLCASSRDRRISTDTQYFGPGTRLTVL.